The 8 T cell receptor beta chains in this list originate from one sample, sequenced in a study of PD-1 blockade in classical Hodgkin lymphoma. Some clones are missing from TCRdb's copy, which holds only in-frame ones; the method was immunoSEQ multiplex PCR. The sample holds roughly 28,000 clones, roughly 70% seen once. Every patient was affected by relapse after autologous stem cell transplantation, while exposure to brentuximab vedotin was not uniform. Sequencing used peripheral blood mononuclear cells (PBMCs), obtained before the second cycle of nivolumab. Receptors were obtained from a human donor with classical Hodgkin lymphoma.

The chain has TRBV11-2 and TRBJ2-1, with 11 bases matching TRBD2. V trimming: 6 bases; J trimming: 5 bases; junction bases outside the gene matches: 3. The germline gives CDR1 SGHAT, CDR2 FQNNGV. This CDR3 is built from 14 residues. The CDR3 DNA sequence: TGTGCCAGCAGTTTGGGACTAGCGGACAATGAGCAGTTCTTC. It translates to CASSLGLADNEQFF.

The genes are TRBV19 and TRBJ2-3; 11 nucleotides agree with TRBD2. Trimming took 7 bases from V and 10 from J; bases not matched to a gene: 10. Germline lookup yields CDR1 LNHDA and CDR2 SQIVND (reference sequence). CDR3 length: 14 amino acids. The CDR3 nucleotides are TGTGCCAGTAACGCTAGCGGGAGGCGGGGGTCGCAGTATTTT. Its protein product is CASNASGRRGSQYF.

Judged by abundance, this clone is medium-sized. This chain joins TRBV6-5 and TRBJ1-2, with 7 bases identical to TRBD1. Germline V gives CDR1 MNHEY, CDR2 SVGAGI. The CDR3 contains 14 residues. With 2 bases clipped from V and 8 bases from J, the junction kept 8 bases outside the gene matches. In DNA form, the CDR3 reads TGTGCCAGCAGTTACCAAGGGGCAGGGGGAGGCTACACCTTC. This translates into CASSYQGAGGGYTF.

This sequence joins TRBV4-1 and TRBJ2-7, with 9 bases identical to TRBD1. V was pared by 4 bases and J by 6 bases, with 13 bases of the junction left unmatched. The CDR3 extends over 16 amino acids. CDR1 MGHRA and CDR2 YSYEKL come from the germline V gene. The CDR3 here is CASSPGNRDRVSEQYF. CDR3 DNA sequence: TGCGCCAGCAGCCCGGGGAACCGGGACAGGGTTTCCGAGCAGTACTTC.

Written as DNA, the CDR3 is TGTGCCAGCAGCGTACAGGCTTTTGAGCAGTTCTTC. This codes for CASSVQAFEQFF. The chain links TRBV21-1 to TRBJ2-1; the table's TRBD1 call for D was not verified on the DNA. TRBV21-1 is deemed a pseudogene. The CDR3 has 12 residues.

The chain employs TRBV30 and TRBJ2-3; 7 bases fit TRBD2. After removal of 7 bases from V and 0 bases from J, the junction contained 4 bases not matched to a gene. The CDR3 is 13 amino acids. CDR1 GTSNPN and CDR2 SVGIG come from the germline V gene (reference sequence). CDR3 in amino acids: CALTSLSTDTQYF. CDR3 nucleotide sequence: TGTGCCTTGACTAGCCTTAGCACAGATACGCAGTATTTT.

CDR3 sequence: CASSLGLAGFGELFF. The CDR3 coding sequence is TGTGCCAGCAGCTTAGGTCTAGCGGGATTCGGGGAGCTGTTTTTT. V is TRBV13 and J is TRBJ2-2, with 9 bases fitting TRBD2. Germline V CDR1 and CDR2: PRHDT, FYEKMQ (reference sequence). V trimming: 0 bases; J trimming: 7 bases; junction bases outside the gene matches: 3. This CDR3 is 15 amino acids long.

The genes are TRBV6-5 and TRBJ2-7; D may be TRBD1 (6 bases). This CDR3 is 14 amino acids long. Per germline, CDR1 MNHEY and CDR2 SVGAGI. V was cut by 6 bases and J by 7 bases, with 19 bases left in between. As DNA, the CDR3 is TGTGCCAGCAGCAACCCGGGACACCCAGGGGAGCAGTACTTC. Translation: CASSNPGHPGEQYF.